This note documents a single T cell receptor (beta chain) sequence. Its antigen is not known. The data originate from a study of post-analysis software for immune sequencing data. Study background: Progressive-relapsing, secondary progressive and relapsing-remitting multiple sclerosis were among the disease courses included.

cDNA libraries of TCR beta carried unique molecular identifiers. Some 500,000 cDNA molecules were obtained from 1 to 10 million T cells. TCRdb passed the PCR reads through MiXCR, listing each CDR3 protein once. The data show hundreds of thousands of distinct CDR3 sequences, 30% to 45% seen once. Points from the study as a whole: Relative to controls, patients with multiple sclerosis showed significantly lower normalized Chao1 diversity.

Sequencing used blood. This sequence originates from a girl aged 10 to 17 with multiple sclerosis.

Here the CDR3 reads CASSSAGSQQKETQYF. DNA of the CDR3: TGTGCCAGCAGTTCGGCCGGATCCCAACAAAAAGAGACCCAGTACTTC. V is TRBV12-3 or TRBV12-4 and J is TRBJ2-5; the D is unclear. V lost 4 bases and J 3 bases, leaving 18 bases between the germline ends. The CDR3 sequence is 16 residues long.